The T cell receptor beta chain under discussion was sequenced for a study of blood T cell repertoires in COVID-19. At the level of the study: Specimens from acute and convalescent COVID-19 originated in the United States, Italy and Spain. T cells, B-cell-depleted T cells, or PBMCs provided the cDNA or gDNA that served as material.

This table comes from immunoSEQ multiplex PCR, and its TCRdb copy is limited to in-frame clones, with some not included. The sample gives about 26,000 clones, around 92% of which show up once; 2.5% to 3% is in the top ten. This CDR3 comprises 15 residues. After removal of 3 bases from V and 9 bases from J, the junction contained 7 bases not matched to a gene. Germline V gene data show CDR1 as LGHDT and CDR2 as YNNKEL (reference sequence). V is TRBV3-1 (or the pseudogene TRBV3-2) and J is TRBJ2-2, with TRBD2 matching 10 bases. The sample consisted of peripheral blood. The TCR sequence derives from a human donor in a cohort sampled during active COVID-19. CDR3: CASSHTSGDTRELFF. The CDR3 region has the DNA TGTGCCAGCAGCCACACTAGCGGGGACACTAGGGAGCTGTTTTTT.